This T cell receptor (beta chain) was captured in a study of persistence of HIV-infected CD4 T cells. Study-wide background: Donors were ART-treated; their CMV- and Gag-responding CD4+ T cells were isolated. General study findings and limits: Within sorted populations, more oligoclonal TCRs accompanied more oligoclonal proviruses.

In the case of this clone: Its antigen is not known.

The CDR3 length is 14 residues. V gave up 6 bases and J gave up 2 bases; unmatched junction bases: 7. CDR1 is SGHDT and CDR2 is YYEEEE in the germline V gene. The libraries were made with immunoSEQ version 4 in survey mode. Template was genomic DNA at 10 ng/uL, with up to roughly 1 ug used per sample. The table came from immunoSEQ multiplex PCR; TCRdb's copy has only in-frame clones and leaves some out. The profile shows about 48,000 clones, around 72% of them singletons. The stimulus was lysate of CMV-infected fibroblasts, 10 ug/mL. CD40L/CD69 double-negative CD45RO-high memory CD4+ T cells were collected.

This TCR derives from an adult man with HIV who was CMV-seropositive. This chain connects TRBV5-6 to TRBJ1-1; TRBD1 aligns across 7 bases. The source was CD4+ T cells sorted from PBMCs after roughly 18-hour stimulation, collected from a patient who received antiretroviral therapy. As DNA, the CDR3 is TGTGCCAGCACCGCTGACAGGGTCAACACTGAAGCTTTCTTT. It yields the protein CASTADRVNTEAFF.